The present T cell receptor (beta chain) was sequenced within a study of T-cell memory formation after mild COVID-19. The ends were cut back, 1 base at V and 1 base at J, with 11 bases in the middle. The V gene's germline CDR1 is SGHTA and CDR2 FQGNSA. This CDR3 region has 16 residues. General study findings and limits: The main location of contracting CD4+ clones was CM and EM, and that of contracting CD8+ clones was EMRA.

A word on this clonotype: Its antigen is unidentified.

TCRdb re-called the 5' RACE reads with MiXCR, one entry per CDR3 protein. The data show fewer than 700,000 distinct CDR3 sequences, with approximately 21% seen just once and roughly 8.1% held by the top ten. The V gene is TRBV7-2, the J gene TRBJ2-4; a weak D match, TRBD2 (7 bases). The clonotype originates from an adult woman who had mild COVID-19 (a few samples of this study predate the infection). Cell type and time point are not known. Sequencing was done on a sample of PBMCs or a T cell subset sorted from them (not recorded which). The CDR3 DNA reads TGTGCCAGCAGCTTAGATGGGGGGGCTGCCAAAAACATTCAGTACTTC. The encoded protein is CASSLDGGAAKNIQYF.